The 21 T cell receptor beta chains presented below share a single source sample, sequenced in a study of blood T cell repertoires in COVID-19. Here immunoSEQ multiplex PCR was the method, and the copy in TCRdb shows in-frame clones only, minus some. The sample comprises approximately 170,000 clones, 70% to 85% of which are singletons, and roughly 12% rests with the top ten. Specimen: PBMCs or T cells enriched from blood (not recorded which). These TCRs come from a man aged 50-59 years who had recovered from COVID-19.

The chain recombines TRBV2 with TRBJ2-7, with 10 bases that match TRBD2. Unmatched junction bases numbered 4, after V lost 5 bases and J lost 0 bases. CDR1 and CDR2 (germline): SNHLY, FYNNEI. The CDR3 is 15 residues long. CDR3 amino acids: CASSRERGGSYEQYF. CDR3 in DNA: TGTGCCAGCAGTAGGGAGCGGGGGGGCTCCTACGAGCAGTACTTC.

The chain joins TRBV11-2 to TRBJ2-5; D possibly corresponds to TRBD1 (7 bases). Germline-derived CDR1 and CDR2 are SGHAT and FQNNGV. CDR3 size: 15 residues. The ends were cut back, 5 bases at V and 8 bases at J, with 21 bases in the middle. CDR3 in DNA: TGTGCCAGCAGCCCGGGGGACAGCTCCCAACTAACCCAGTACTTC. Its translation is CASSPGDSSQLTQYF.

V usage is TRBV19 and J usage is TRBJ2-1; possible D gene TRBD2, 6 bases. The CDR3 is 12 residues long. Germline-derived CDR1 and CDR2 are LNHDA and SQIVND (reference sequence). Trimming removed 10 bases from V and 4 bases from J, with 11 bases in between. The DNA for the CDR3 is TGTGCCACGGGGGACGGATACAATGAGCAGTTCTTC. This sequence encodes CATGDGYNEQFF.

The chain couples TRBV13 to TRBJ1-2; no reliable D call. CDR1 and CDR2 (germline): PRHDT, FYEKMQ (reference sequence). The CDR3 is 16 amino acids. Trimming took 0 bases from V and 4 from J, leaving 15 bases between them. The CDR3 DNA sequence: TGTGCCAGCAGCTTAGGAGGAGGACGTAGAAGCTATGGCTACACCTTC. Protein sequence: CASSLGGGRRSYGYTF.

This clone was observed a few times. The V gene is TRBV29-1, the J gene TRBJ1-2; TRBD1 might be the D (6 bases). Germline assignment: CDR1 SQVTM and CDR2 ANQGSEA. The V gene lost 4 bases and the J gene lost 6 bases, with 12 bases spanning the gap. The CDR3 totals 12 residues. CDR3 region: CSVGGQGDGYTF. Here the CDR3 DNA reads TGCAGCGTTGGGGGGCAGGGTGATGGCTACACCTTC.

The chain couples TRBV19 to TRBJ1-2; 7 bases line up with TRBD1. Per the germline V gene, CDR1 is LNHDA and CDR2 is SQIVND (reference sequence). The CDR3 contains 13 residues. Trimming took 10 bases from V and 4 from J; bases not matched to a gene: 9. The CDR3 is CATGGPYSYGYTF. CDR3 sequence (DNA): TGTGCCACAGGGGGGCCTTATTCCTATGGCTACACCTTC.

This clone occurred once. The CDR3 DNA is TGTGCCAGTAGTATTGATGCAGGGCGGATATTAAGCCCTGAAGCTTTCTTT. Its translation is CASSIDAGRILSPEAFF. V is TRBV19 and J is TRBJ1-1, with D perhaps matching TRBD1 (5 bases). Germline loops: CDR1 LNHDA, CDR2 SQIVND (reference sequence). CDR3 size: 17 residues. Deletions cut 3 bases from V and 6 bases from J, with 23 bases between.

The rearrangement links TRBV29-1 to TRBJ2-7; D ambiguous. The CDR3 contains 12 residues. Germline V gene lookup returns CDR1 SQVTM and CDR2 ANQGSEA. Trimming left V 7 bases short and J 0 bases short, with 10 bases between. The CDR3 here is CSAELHSYEQYF. The DNA of the CDR3 is TGCAGCGCCGAACTACACTCCTACGAGCAGTACTTC.

The CDR3 region is CSVGVNHGGELFF. In nucleotides, the CDR3 is TGCAGCGTCGGAGTCAACCACGGAGGGGAGCTGTTTTTT. The rearrangement links TRBV29-1 to TRBJ2-2; D not resolved. Germline CDR1 and CDR2: SQVTM and ANQGSEA. V was pared by 6 bases and J by 8 bases, with 16 bases between. This CDR3 has 13 residues.

Remarks on this clone: The same CDR3 arises from other DNA sequences in this sample as well. CDR3 sequence: CATSDLPDRGLAGGILSSYEQYF. CDR3 DNA: TGTGCCACCAGTGATTTGCCGGACCGGGGGCTAGCGGGGGGAATTTTGAGCTCCTACGAGCAGTACTTC. The chain uses TRBV24-1 and TRBJ2-7; 11 nucleotides match TRBD2. CDR1 and CDR2 (germline): KGHDR, SFDVKD. V gave up 0 bases and J gave up 0 bases; unmatched junction bases: 21. The CDR3 sequence is 23 residues long.

Note on this clone: Additional DNA sequences in this sample encode the identical CDR3. The V and J genes are TRBV19 and TRBJ1-1; 9 nucleotides align to TRBD1. The CDR3 totals 15 residues. The ends lost 3 bases at V and 1 base at J; junction bases unmatched: 3. Germline V CDR1 and CDR2: LNHDA, SQIVND (reference sequence). This CDR3 is CASSIGTGTNTEAFF. For the CDR3, the DNA is TGTGCCAGTAGTATCGGGACAGGGACGAACACTGAAGCTTTCTTT.

V is TRBV12-3 or TRBV12-4 and J is TRBJ2-7; TRBD1 aligns across 7 bases. The ends lost 9 bases at V and 5 bases at J; junction bases unmatched: 7. The CDR3 length is 12 residues. The CDR3 bases are TGTGCCAGTCGACAGGGTTTACACGAGCAGTACTTC. Translating gives CASRQGLHEQYF.

The chain uses TRBV10-3 and TRBJ2-7; 8 nucleotides agree with TRBD1. The junction had 7 bases not matched to a gene; V was cut back by 5 bases and J by 4 bases. This CDR3 comprises 14 residues. CDR1 is ENHRY and CDR2 is SYGVKD in the germline V gene. The DNA of the CDR3 is TGTGCCATCAGTCTTGGGACAGGTCGGTACGAGCAGTACTTC. It specifies CAISLGTGRYEQYF.

The chain couples TRBV27 to TRBJ2-3, with TRBD2 matching over 7 bases. Germline V gene lookup returns CDR1 MNHEY and CDR2 SMNVEV (reference sequence). Trimming at V came to 8 bases and at J to 4 bases, leaving 12 bases not matched to a gene. CDR3 length equals 15 residues. CDR3 sequence: CASSGTKTTADTQYF. The CDR3, as DNA: TGTGCCAGCTCTGGGACTAAAACTACAGCAGATACGCAGTATTTT.

The chain joins TRBV11-2 to TRBJ1-6; the D is unclear. Trimming removed 1 base from V and 4 bases from J, with 11 bases in between. Germline-derived CDR1 and CDR2 are SGHAT and FQNNGV. There are 16 residues in the CDR3. The CDR3 spells CASSLASLIYNSPLHF. The CDR3 DNA is TGTGCCAGCAGCTTAGCCTCTTTAATATATAATTCACCCCTCCACTTT.

V is TRBV7-2 and J is TRBJ2-2, with 12 bases identical to TRBD2. The germline CDR1 and CDR2 sequences are SGHTA and FQGNSA. The junction had 4 bases not matched to a gene; V was cut back by 1 base and J by 1 base. The CDR3 runs 18 residues. The CDR3 coding sequence is TGTGCCAGCAGCTTAGGACTAGCGGGGGCCGTGAACACCGGGGAGCTGTTTTTT. It translates to CASSLGLAGAVNTGELFF.

The V gene is TRBV7-9, the J gene TRBJ2-2; 7 bases map to TRBD1. Looked up from germline, CDR1 is SEHNR and CDR2 is FQNEAQ (reference sequence). After removal of 5 bases from V and 0 bases from J, the junction contained 9 bases not matched to a gene. The CDR3 length is 17 residues. The CDR3 spells CASSAQGTVANTGELFF. The DNA of the CDR3 is TGTGCCAGCAGCGCCCAAGGGACAGTCGCGAACACCGGGGAGCTGTTTTTT.

The gene calls are TRBV12-3 or TRBV12-4 and TRBJ1-5; D uncertain. The CDR3 has 13 residues. Trimming took off 4 bases at V and 3 bases at J, with 7 bases between the two ends. The CDR3 DNA reads as TGTGCCAGCAGTTCACATCTCAATCAGCCCCAGCATTTT. This sequence encodes CASSSHLNQPQHF.

The chain carries TRBV28 and TRBJ2-1; D gene ambiguous. Trimming took off 5 bases at V and 4 bases at J, with 6 bases between the two ends. The CDR3 runs 12 residues. The germline CDR1 and CDR2 sequences are MDHEN and SYDVKM. The CDR3 region has the DNA TGTGCCAGCAGTGGGCTTTACAATGAGCAGTTCTTC. Translated: CASSGLYNEQFF.

J is TRBJ1-5 and V is TRBV28; D not resolved. The CDR3 loop spans 15 amino acids. Germline V gene sequence: CDR1 MDHEN, CDR2 SYDVKM. V gave up 2 bases and J gave up 0 bases, with 8 bases separating them. CDR3 sequence: CASSLMGYSNQPQHF. The CDR3 bases are TGTGCCAGCAGTTTAATGGGCTATAGCAATCAGCCCCAGCATTTT.

This clone was found a few times. The chain combines TRBV2 with TRBJ1-2; TRBD1 matches 9 bases. V trimming: 6 bases; J trimming: 7 bases; junction bases outside the gene matches: 0. Looked up from germline, CDR1 is SNHLY and CDR2 is FYNNEI. The CDR3 totals 11 residues. Here the CDR3 DNA reads TGTGCCAGCAGGGACAGGGGTGGCTACACCTTC. Its protein is CASRDRGGYTF. The full variable domain, completed using reference TRBV2 and TRBJ1-2, is EPEVTQTPSHQVTQMGQEVILRCVPISNHLYFYWYRQILGQKVEFLVSFYNNEISEKSEIFDDQFSVERPDGSNFTLKIRSTKLEDSAMYFCASRDRGGYTFGSGTRLTVV.